This is a list of T cell receptor beta chains from one sample in a study of beta chain features in type 1 diabetes. Repertoires were generated with immunoSEQ multiplex PCR, while TCRdb's copy carries only in-frame clones and drops some. The profile shows approximately 110,000 clones, approximately 37% of them singletons. Material: stem cell memory CD4+ T cells from blood. The receptor set was obtained from a woman younger than 30 in good health. Both conserved end residues are part of each CDR3. The D gene is left open where the match is weak. Clone size is stated in some rows and not others, as once, few, many or a class when expanded.

d_call j_call clone_size v_call cdr3_aa cdr3_nt
- TRBJ1-2 - TRBV11-2 CASSSRLFGYTF TGTGCCAGCAGCTCAAGACTGTTTGGCTACACCTTC
- TRBJ1-3 - TRBV5-4 CASSFYSSGNTIYF TGTGCCAGCAGCTTTTACAGCTCTGGAAACACCATATATTTT
- TRBJ2-1 - TRBV5-4 CASSLRTRVNEQFF TGTGCCAGCAGCCTACGGACAAGGGTGAATGAGCAGTTCTTC
TRBD1 TRBJ1-5 few TRBV30 CAWGGQAYQPQHF TGTGCCTGGGGGGGACAGGCATATCAGCCCCAGCATTTT
TRBD2 TRBJ2-1 - TRBV7-3 CASSSTSGGGDEQFF TGTGCCAGCAGCTCAACTAGCGGGGGGGGCGATGAGCAGTTCTTC
- TRBJ2-3 - TRBV5-8 CAVDFASSTDTQYF TGTGCCGTAGACTTTGCTTCTAGCACAGATACGCAGTATTTT
- TRBJ1-2 few TRBV7-8 CASSVPFRGGGYTF TGTGCCAGCAGCGTACCCTTCCGGGGAGGAGGCTACACCTTC
- TRBJ2-5 - TRBV2 CASIIHSGQETQYF TGTGCCAGCATAATACATAGCGGTCAAGAGACCCAGTACTTC
TRBD2 TRBJ2-1 - TRBV6-5 CASSRLAGGHNEQFF TGTGCCAGCAGCCGTCTAGCGGGAGGCCACAATGAGCAGTTCTTC
TRBD1 TRBJ1-5 - TRBV6-1 CASSEGQGGNQPQHF TGTGCCAGCAGTGAAGGACAGGGTGGCAATCAGCCCCAGCATTTT
- TRBJ1-2 - TRBV11-2 CASSARQLSYGYTF TGTGCCAGCAGCGCCCGACAGTTATCCTATGGCTACACCTTC
- TRBJ1-2 - TRBV9 CASSVDTAKYGYTF TGTGCCAGCAGCGTAGATACAGCTAAGTATGGCTACACCTTC
- TRBJ1-1 - TRBV6-6 CASSYSTSGFEAFF TGTGCCAGCAGTTACTCGACTTCAGGGTTTGAAGCTTTCTTT
- TRBJ1-3 few TRBV7-9 CASSLFAVGNTIYF TGTGCCAGCAGCTTATTCGCAGTTGGAAACACCATATATTTT
- TRBJ1-1 - TRBV11-3 CASSSGVSGEAFF TGTGCCAGCAGCTCAGGGGTTTCAGGTGAAGCTTTCTTT
- TRBJ1-1 - TRBV7-2 CASSSQTVRTEAFF TGTGCCAGCAGCTCCCAGACGGTGCGGACTGAAGCTTTCTTT
TRBD2 TRBJ2-7 - TRBV7-9 CASSLGLAGGPFYEQYF TGTGCCAGCAGCCTGGGACTAGCGGGAGGGCCGTTCTACGAGCAGTACTTC
- TRBJ1-1 - TRBV28 CASSSGTSTEAFF TGTGCCAGCAGCAGCGGGACTTCGACTGAAGCTTTCTTT
TRBD1 TRBJ2-1 few TRBV28 CASNYRQGRNEQFF TGTGCCAGCAATTATAGACAGGGGAGGAATGAGCAGTTCTTC
TRBD1 TRBJ1-2 - TRBV7-8 CASSLGQSNYGYTF TGTGCCAGCAGCTTGGGACAGTCAAACTATGGCTACACCTTC
- TRBJ1-2 few TRBV29-1 CSVGQANYGYTF TGCAGCGTTGGACAGGCTAACTATGGCTACACCTTC
- TRBJ2-5 - TRBV14 CASSRDYQETQYF TGTGCCAGCAGCCGAGACTACCAAGAGACCCAGTACTTC
- TRBJ2-7 - TRBV7-2 CASSLAGWHEQYF TGTGCCAGCAGCTTAGCTGGTTGGCACGAGCAGTACTTC
TRBD2 TRBJ2-7 - TRBV9 CASSPQAGGPYEQYF TGTGCCAGCAGCCCCCAAGCGGGAGGGCCCTACGAGCAGTACTTC
TRBD1 TRBJ2-5 - TRBV29-1 CSAGSTGGGETQYF TGCAGCGCTGGGAGTACAGGGGGAGGAGAGACCCAGTACTTC
TRBD2 TRBJ2-5 - TRBV7-9 CASSSSRSGGETQYF TGTGCCAGCAGCTCGAGCCGGAGCGGGGGGGAGACCCAGTACTTC
TRBD2 TRBJ2-7 - TRBV11-1 CASSPRTSENYEQYF TGTGCCAGCAGCCCCCGGACTAGCGAAAACTACGAGCAGTACTTC
- TRBJ2-6 few TRBV7-9 CASSLSLGRQNSGANVLTF TGTGCCAGCAGCTTATCTTTGGGCAGGCAAAACTCTGGGGCCAACGTCCTGACTTTC
TRBD2 TRBJ2-1 - TRBV11-1 CASSSIAGGPRNEQFF TGTGCCAGCAGCTCTATAGCGGGAGGGCCTAGGAATGAGCAGTTCTTC